This TCR beta chain appears in the sequencing data of a study of cytomegalovirus exposure and HLA in healthy donors. Overall study context: The Caucasian-associated ancestry cluster held roughly 84% of a few hundred genotyped donors. Study-level results: In an earlier analysis, most TCR beta V segments were productive about 87% or about 30% of the time.

On this clone itself: Its antigen remains unknown.

This CDR3 has 15 amino acids. V trimming: 4 bases; J trimming: 5 bases; junction bases outside the gene matches: 7. The germline V gene encodes CDR1 MNHEY and CDR2 SVGAGI. The primer mix had 60 Vbeta and 13 Jbeta primers. Clones were read by immunoSEQ multiplex PCR, and TCRdb kept only the in-frame ones, dropping some. Among around 150,000 clones listed, less than 85% were seen once. V and J are TRBV6-5 and TRBJ1-2; TRBD1 matches 10 bases. The sequence came from a man aged 35-49 years in good health and CMV-seropositive. Sequencing used PBMCs. CDR3 amino acids: CASSSPGQGRYGYTF. The CDR3 bases are TGTGCCAGCAGTTCACCGGGACAGGGGAGGTATGGCTACACCTTC.